These 31 T cell receptor beta chains originate from one sample sequenced in a study of regulatory T cells in long-lasting Graves disease. Regarding time point: newly diagnosed GD, antithyroid drugs for less than 3 months. PBMCs provided the RNA from which the TCR library was made. For TCR beta, libraries came from iRepertoire HTBI primers and Arm-PCR of CDR3 regions. TCRdb fed the multiplex PCR reads into MiXCR, producing one record per CDR3 protein. The repertoire includes fewer than 650,000 distinct CDR3 sequences, 15% to 20% of them detected once, and 12% sits in the top ten. This sample was also put to use in a study of T cells in Graves' hyperthyroidism and ophthalmopathy.

Sequencing was performed on peripheral blood mononuclear cells (PBMCs), taken at new diagnosis, from a patient treated with antithyroid drugs. The receptors derive from a man between 18 and 29 years old with Graves disease.

This clonotype was seen ten or more times. The chain is built from TRBV12-3 or TRBV12-4 and TRBJ1-5; a weak D match, TRBD1 (5 bases). Trimming stripped 2 bases from V and 7 bases from J, with 12 bases between. This CDR3 has 14 residues. This CDR3 is CASSLSGLGQPQHF. Written as DNA, the CDR3 is TGTGCCAGCAGTTTATCAGGGTTGGGGCAGCCCCAGCATTTT.

The sample holds many counts of this clonotype. DNA for the CDR3: TGTGCCAGCAGCTCACCGGATGCGGGGCAAGAGACCCAGTACTTC. This codes for CASSSPDAGQETQYF. This chain joins TRBV7-9 and TRBJ2-5; maybe TRBD2 (6 bases). Germline loops: CDR1 SEHNR, CDR2 FQNEAQ (reference sequence). CDR3 length: 15 amino acids. Trimming removed 4 bases at V and 2 bases at J, with 14 bases between.

This clonotype has ten or more counts. This rearrangement joins TRBV12-3 or TRBV12-4 to TRBJ2-1, with D unclear. V was pared by 3 bases and J by 8 bases, with 14 bases between. There are 14 residues in the CDR3. CDR3 DNA: TGTGCCAGCAGTTTTACAGCGAATTCGGATGAGCAGTTCTTC. Translated, it gives CASSFTANSDEQFF.

In its sample, this clonotype was seen many times. This chain links TRBV7-6 with TRBJ2-7; D is perhaps TRBD1 (6 bases). This CDR3 is built from 14 residues. Looked up from germline, CDR1 is SGHVS and CDR2 is FNYEAQ. Trimming shortened V by 5 bases and J by 5 bases, and 16 bases separated the two germline ends. The CDR3, as DNA: TGTGCCAGCAGCCCAACAGGGTTTAAGGACGAGCAGTACTTC. As protein: CASSPTGFKDEQYF.

This clonotype was counted at least ten times. The chain couples TRBV7-9 to TRBJ1-1, with D possibly TRBD1 on 6 matching bases. Looked up from germline, CDR1 is SEHNR and CDR2 is FQNEAQ (reference sequence). Trimming cost V 1 base and J 0 bases, with 9 bases left between them. The CDR3 is made up of 15 amino acids. The CDR3 DNA reads as TGTGCCAGCAGCTTAGTCAGGGGATTGAACACTGAAGCTTTCTTT. Its translation is CASSLVRGLNTEAFF.

This clonotype has a count of ten or more. The rearrangement joins TRBV27 to TRBJ2-4, with TRBD2 as a possible D gene (5 bases). Looked up from germline, CDR1 is MNHEY and CDR2 is SMNVEV (reference sequence). This CDR3 comprises 15 residues. Trimming pared 6 bases from V and 6 bases from J, leaving 18 bases between. The DNA of the CDR3 is TGTGCCAGCAGCCGGGGAAGCACACGGGGAAACATTCAGTACTTC. It encodes CASSRGSTRGNIQYF.

V and J are TRBV6-1 and TRBJ2-3; D is possibly TRBD2 (5 bases). The V end was cut by 8 bases, the J end by 5 bases, with 8 bases between. The germline V gene has CDR1 MNHNS and CDR2 SASEGT. This CDR3 is 11 amino acids long. The CDR3 region is CASREGDTQYF. CDR3 nucleotide sequence: TGTGCCAGCCGAGAGGGAGATACGCAGTATTTT.

This clonotype was recorded a few times. The rearrangement uses TRBV13 and TRBJ2-5, with 12 bases fitting TRBD2. The CDR3 sequence is 15 residues long. The germline CDR1 and CDR2 sequences are PRHDT and FYEKMQ (reference sequence). Trimming removed 4 bases from V and 9 bases from J; junction bases left unmatched: 9. The CDR3 DNA follows: TGTGCCAGCAGCTCTCTAGCGGGAGGGCCCCGAGCCCAGTACTTC. It specifies CASSSLAGGPRAQYF.

This clonotype was counted a few times. This sequence may be a read error, since a much larger clone differs from it by one base. This sequence joins TRBV11-2 and TRBJ2-1, with 13 bases fitting TRBD2. CDR1 and CDR2 from the germline V gene are SGHAT and FQNNGV. The CDR3 spans 17 residues. The chain's CDR3 is CASSFGLAGDTYNEQSF. DNA of the CDR3: TGTGCCAGCAGCTTCGGACTAGCGGGAGACACCTACAATGAGCAGTCCTTC.

This sequence joins TRBV11-3 and TRBJ2-4, with TRBD1 as a possible D gene (6 bases). Deletions cut 0 bases from V and 16 bases from J, with 19 bases between. The length of the CDR3 is 14 residues. Germline CDR1 SGHNT, CDR2 YENEEA. The CDR3 DNA reads TGTGCCAGCAGCTTAGACCCCACAGGGTACGGTTATTACTTC. Amino acids: CASSLDPTGYGYYF.

Only one count was recorded for this clonotype. The rearrangement joins TRBV19 to TRBJ2-5, with D unclear. The CDR3 extends over 15 amino acids. V lost 6 bases, J lost 4 bases, and 18 bases lay in between. Germline loops: CDR1 LNHDA, CDR2 SQIVND (reference sequence). CDR3 nucleotide sequence: TGTGCCAGTAGCCAGGCTGGTACACCGAGAGAGACCCAGTACTTC. It specifies CASSQAGTPRETQYF.

This clonotype appeared many times. The chain carries TRBV7-2 and TRBJ1-1; tentative D call: TRBD1 (6 bases). V was shortened by 5 bases and J by 7 bases, with 17 bases between the two germline ends. The CDR3 totals 14 residues. Germline-derived CDR1 and CDR2 are SGHTA and FQGNSA. This CDR3 reads CASSLRGLGVEAFF. CDR3 coding DNA: TGTGCCAGCAGCCTCAGGGGTTTAGGGGTTGAAGCTTTCTTT.

This clonotype came up a few times. Since a much larger clone is just one base distant, this may be a read error. The rearrangement joins TRBV18 to TRBJ2-1; 8 bases map to TRBD1. The length of the CDR3 is 14 residues. Germline CDR1 is KGHSH and CDR2 is LQKENI. V was clipped by 7 bases and J by 12 bases; unmatched bases: 14. CDR3 DNA sequence: TGTGCCAGCTTATCAGGACAGGGCCGAGTGATGCAGTTCTTC. Residues: CASLSGQGRVMQFF.

V gene TRBV6-1 combines with J gene TRBJ2-7, with 10 bases fitting TRBD2. This CDR3 is built from 17 residues. Germline V gene data show CDR1 as MNHNS and CDR2 as SASEGT. V shed 1 base and J 6 bases; nucleotides not matched to a gene: 12. The CDR3 region has the DNA TGTGCCAGCAGTGAAGTTTCTCTATGGCTAGCGGGAGTCGAGCAGTACTTC. Translated, it gives CASSEVSLWLAGVEQYF.

This clonotype was seen many times. The V call is TRBV12-3 or TRBV12-4, the J call TRBJ1-1; a weak D match, TRBD1 (5 bases). This CDR3 comprises 13 residues. V lost 1 base and J lost 6, with 9 bases in between. CDR3 in DNA: TGTGCCAGCAGTTTAGTAGGGGACGCTGAAGCTTTCTTT. Translation gives CASSLVGDAEAFF.

This clonotype has a count of ten or more. The chain combines TRBV27 with TRBJ1-1, with D perhaps matching TRBD1 (5 bases). V lost 3 bases to trimming and J lost 3 bases, with 14 bases between them. This CDR3 is built from 15 residues. The germline V gene has CDR1 MNHEY and CDR2 SMNVEV (reference sequence). The CDR3 nucleotides read TGTGCCAGCAGTTTGACGTCGTGGGGGGACACTGAAGCTTTCTTT. This translates into CASSLTSWGDTEAFF.

The V and J genes are TRBV11-1 and TRBJ1-3; TRBD1 matches 8 bases. Looked up from germline, CDR1 is SGHAT and CDR2 is FQDESV (reference sequence). The CDR3 sequence is 15 residues long. V lost 5 bases to trimming and J lost 0 bases; unmatched junction nucleotides: 3. The CDR3 nucleotides are TGTGCCAGCAGCGTTCAGGGGGCCTCTGGAAACACCATATATTTT. Amino acid sequence: CASSVQGASGNTIYF.

This sequence joins TRBV9 and TRBJ2-7; 8 nucleotides match TRBD1. This CDR3 region has 16 residues. The trim removed 0 bases at V and 3 bases at J, leaving 8 bases unmatched. CDR1 is SGDLS and CDR2 is YYNGEE in the germline V gene. The CDR3 sequence is CASSVASGTGIYEQYF. The CDR3 bases are TGTGCCAGCAGCGTAGCTTCCGGGACAGGTATCTACGAGCAGTACTTC. Drawing the rest from reference TRBV9 and TRBJ2-7, the complete variable domain is DSGVTQTPKHLITATGQRVTLRCSPRSGDLSVYWYQQSLDQGLQFLIQYYNGEERAKGNILERFSAQQFPDLHSELNLSSLELGDSALYFCASSVASGTGIYEQYFGPGTRLTVT.

The chain combines TRBV7-2 with TRBJ1-6; D is perhaps TRBD1 (6 bases). In germline, CDR1 is SGHTA, CDR2 FQGNSA. This CDR3 comprises 15 residues. The V and J ends lost 5 bases and 10 bases respectively, with 18 bases between them. CDR3 amino acids: CASSPGQGLLSPLHF. CDR3 sequence (DNA): TGTGCCAGCAGCCCTGGTCAGGGGTTATTGTCACCCCTCCACTTT.

This clonotype was detected many times. The genes are TRBV7-3 and TRBJ1-1; D unresolved. CDR1 is SGHTA and CDR2 is FQGTGA in the germline V gene. This CDR3 spans 16 amino acids. Trimming stripped 0 bases from V and 3 bases from J, with 14 bases between. The CDR3 region has the DNA TGTGCCAGCAGCTTAACCAGCCTAAGGCGAGACACTGAAGCTTTCTTT. Its protein is CASSLTSLRRDTEAFF.

The chain links TRBV3-1 to TRBJ2-7; 8 nucleotides line up with TRBD2. V was pared by 3 bases and J by 11 bases, with 9 bases of the junction left unmatched. Per the germline V gene, CDR1 is LGHDT and CDR2 is YNNKEL (reference sequence). The CDR3 spans 13 residues. CDR3 residues: CASSHLLDGREYF. DNA of the CDR3: TGTGCCAGCAGCCACCTCTTGGACGGGAGGGAGTACTTC.

This clonotype was picked up many times. The chain couples TRBV19 to TRBJ2-5; D is perhaps TRBD2 (5 bases). This CDR3 spans 13 amino acids. V shed 6 bases and J shed 4 bases, with 12 bases lying between them. Per the germline V gene, CDR1 is LNHDA and CDR2 is SQIVND (reference sequence). The CDR3 region is CASSEGEGETQYF. CDR3 in DNA: TGTGCCAGTAGCGAGGGAGAGGGAGAGACCCAGTACTTC. The variable domain in full, completed from reference TRBV19 and TRBJ2-5, reads DGGITQSPKYLFRKEGQNVTLSCEQNLNHDAMYWYRQDPGQGLRLIYYSQIVNDFQKGDIAEGYSVSREKKESFPLTVTSAQKNPTAFYLCASSEGEGETQYFGPGTRLLVL.

This clonotype has more than one count but fewer than ten. The chain combines TRBV9 with TRBJ1-3, with TRBD1 matching 8 bases. The junction had 6 bases not matched to a gene; V was cut back by 4 bases and J by 6 bases. The CDR3 length is 14 residues. Looked up from germline, CDR1 is SGDLS and CDR2 is YYNGEE. The CDR3 protein is CASSPQGVKNTIYF. The CDR3 DNA sequence: TGTGCCAGCAGCCCACAGGGGGTGAAAAACACCATATATTTT. The full variable domain, rest sourced from reference TRBV9 and TRBJ1-3, is DSGVTQTPKHLITATGQRVTLRCSPRSGDLSVYWYQQSLDQGLQFLIQYYNGEERAKGNILERFSAQQFPDLHSELNLSSLELGDSALYFCASSPQGVKNTIYFGEGSWLTVV.

This clonotype has more than one count but fewer than ten. V and J are TRBV5-5 and TRBJ2-1; TRBD2 agrees at 12 bases. The germline V gene has CDR1 SGHKS and CDR2 YYEKEE (reference sequence). Unmatched junction bases numbered 10, after V lost 6 bases and J lost 0 bases. CDR3 size: 18 residues. This CDR3 reads CASNWGLAGLGSYNEQFF. The CDR3, as DNA: TGTGCCAGCAACTGGGGACTAGCGGGCCTCGGCTCCTACAATGAGCAGTTCTTC.

This clonotype was detected a few times. The chain has TRBV29-1 and TRBJ1-3, with D uncertain. Germline assignment: CDR1 SQVTM and CDR2 ANQGSEA. V was shortened by 4 bases and J by 1 base, with 8 bases between the two germline ends. The CDR3 spans 13 residues. The CDR3 nucleotides are TGCAGCGTTGTCCCGAGATCTGGAAACACCATATATTTT. This sequence encodes CSVVPRSGNTIYF.

This clonotype was seen at least ten times. The chain employs TRBV28 and TRBJ1-1, with a tentative D call TRBD1 (5 bases). From germline, CDR1 is MDHEN and CDR2 SYDVKM. The CDR3 runs to 17 residues. V was trimmed by 5 bases and J by 1 base, leaving 20 bases between them. CDR3 loop: CASSPLVVPRANTEAFF. CDR3 DNA sequence: TGTGCCAGCAGTCCCCTGGTGGTCCCCAGGGCGAACACTGAAGCTTTCTTT.

This clonotype showed up many times. The chain combines TRBV13 with TRBJ2-7, with D perhaps being TRBD1 or TRBD2 (5 bases each). V lost 5 bases to trimming and J lost 2 bases, with 13 bases between them. Germline lookup yields CDR1 PRHDT and CDR2 FYEKMQ (reference sequence). This CDR3 has 14 residues. The CDR3: CASSHRDLTYEQYF. As DNA, the CDR3 is TGTGCCAGCAGCCATAGGGACCTCACCTACGAGCAGTACTTC.

This clonotype was picked up a small number of times. This sequence joins TRBV5-1 and TRBJ1-3; D is unresolved. The CDR3 loop spans 14 amino acids. CDR1 SGHRS and CDR2 YFSETQ come from the germline V gene. Trimming left V 0 bases short and J 2 bases short, with 6 bases between. CDR3 bases: TGCGCCAGCAGCTTGGGCCGACCTGGAAACACCATATATTTT. Translating gives CASSLGRPGNTIYF.

Of note for this clonotype: A much larger clonotype is one base distant, so this may be a read error. No conserved phenylalanine or tryptophan is present at the end of the CDR3, so a read error is the likely explanation. V usage is TRBV2 and J usage is TRBJ2-3; TRBD2 matches 12 bases. Trimming took 6 bases from V and 1 from J; bases not matched to a gene: 8. This CDR3 has 17 amino acids. Germline lookup yields CDR1 SNHLY and CDR2 FYNNEI. The CDR3 DNA reads TGTGCCAGCAGCGAAACGGCTAGCGGGAGGGGCACAGATACGCAGTATCTT. Translating gives CASSETASGRGTDTQYL.

In its sample, this clonotype was seen a few times. This chain uses TRBV11-2 with TRBJ2-7; 7 bases are shared with TRBD2. V was pared by 2 bases and J by 2 bases, with 12 bases of the junction left unmatched. The V gene's germline CDR1 is SGHAT and CDR2 FQNNGV. The CDR3 contains 17 residues. CDR3 nucleotides: TGTGCCAGCAGCTTAATAGCGGGCGGCGGGGCCGCCTACGAGCAGTACTTC. Protein: CASSLIAGGGAAYEQYF.

The chain combines TRBV13 with TRBJ2-7; 9 bases are a match to TRBD1. Germline V gene lookup returns CDR1 PRHDT and CDR2 FYEKMQ (reference sequence). The CDR3 has 15 residues. V shed 5 bases, J shed 1 base, and the junction held 6 bases outside the gene matches. DNA of the CDR3: TGTGCCAGCAGCCCTGCGACAGGGGGATCCTACGAGCAGTACTTC. Residues: CASSPATGGSYEQYF.